Sequencing of this T cell receptor (beta chain) was carried out in a study of immune characterization of retroperitoneal liposarcoma. The J segment lost 4 bases and the V segment lost 1 base, leaving 7 bases of the junction unmatched. From germline, CDR1 is SGHVS and CDR2 FNYEAQ. This CDR3 spans 18 amino acids. TCRdb reanalysed the PCR reads using MiXCR and keeps one entry per CDR3 protein. In the table there are about 3,100 distinct CDR3 sequences, about 45% of which are singletons. This sequence joins TRBV7-6 and TRBJ2-1; TRBD2 aligns across 13 bases. This sequence originates from a male donor with retroperitoneal liposarcoma. The sequencing input was tumor tissue. CDR3: CASSLDEPGLAGYNEQFF. The CDR3 DNA is TGTGCCAGCAGCTTAGACGAACCGGGACTAGCGGGATACAATGAGCAGTTCTTC. Full variable domain (remainder filled in from reference TRBV7-6 and TRBJ2-1): GAGVSQSPRYKVTKRGQDVALRCDPISGHVSLYWYRQALGQGPEFLTYFNYEAQQDKSGLPNDRFSAERPEGSISTLTIQRTEQRDSAMYRCASSLDEPGLAGYNEQFFGPGTRLTVL.